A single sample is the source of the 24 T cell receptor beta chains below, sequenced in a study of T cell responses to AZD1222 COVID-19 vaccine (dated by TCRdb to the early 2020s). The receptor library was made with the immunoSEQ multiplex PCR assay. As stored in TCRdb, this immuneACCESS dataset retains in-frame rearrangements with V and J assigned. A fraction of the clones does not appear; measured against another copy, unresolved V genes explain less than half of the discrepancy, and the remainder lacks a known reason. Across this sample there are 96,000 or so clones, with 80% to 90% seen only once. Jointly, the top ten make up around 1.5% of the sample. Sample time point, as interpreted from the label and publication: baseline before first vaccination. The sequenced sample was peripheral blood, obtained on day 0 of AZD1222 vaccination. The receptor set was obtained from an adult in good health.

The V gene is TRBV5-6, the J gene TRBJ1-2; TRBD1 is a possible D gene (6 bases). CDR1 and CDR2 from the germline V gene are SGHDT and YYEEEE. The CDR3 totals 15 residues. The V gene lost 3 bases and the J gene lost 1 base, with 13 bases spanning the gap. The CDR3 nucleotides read TGTGCCAGCAGCTGGACAGTTTCTGGTAACTATGGCTACACCTTC. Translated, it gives CASSWTVSGNYGYTF.

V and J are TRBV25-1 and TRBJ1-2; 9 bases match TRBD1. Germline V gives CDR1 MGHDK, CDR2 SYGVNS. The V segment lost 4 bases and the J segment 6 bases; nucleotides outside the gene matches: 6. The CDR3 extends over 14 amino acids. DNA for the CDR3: TGTGCCAGCAGTGCCTACAGGACAGGGGATGGCTACACCTTC. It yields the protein CASSAYRTGDGYTF.

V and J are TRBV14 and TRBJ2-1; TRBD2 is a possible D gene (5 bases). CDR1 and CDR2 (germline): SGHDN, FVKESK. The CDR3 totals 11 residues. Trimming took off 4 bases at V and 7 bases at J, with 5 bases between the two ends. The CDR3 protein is CASSRTNEQFF. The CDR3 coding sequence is TGTGCCAGCAGCCGGACTAATGAGCAGTTCTTC.

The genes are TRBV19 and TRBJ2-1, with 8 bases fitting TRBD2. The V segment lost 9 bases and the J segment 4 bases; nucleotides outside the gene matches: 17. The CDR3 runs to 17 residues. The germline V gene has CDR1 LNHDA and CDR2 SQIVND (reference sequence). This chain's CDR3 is CASHGKRQRGSYNEQFF. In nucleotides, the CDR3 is TGTGCCAGCCACGGAAAACGCCAGCGGGGGAGTTACAATGAGCAGTTCTTC. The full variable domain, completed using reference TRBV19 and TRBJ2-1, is DGGITQSPKYLFRKEGQNVTLSCEQNLNHDAMYWYRQDPGQGLRLIYYSQIVNDFQKGDIAEGYSVSREKKESFPLTVTSAQKNPTAFYLCASHGKRQRGSYNEQFFGPGTRLTVL.

The CDR3 DNA is TGTGCCAGCAGCCAAGTTTCCGGCGCTAGCACAGATACGCAGTATTTT. Amino acids: CASSQVSGASTDTQYF. The chain uses TRBV3-1 (or the pseudogene TRBV3-2) and TRBJ2-3; D gene unclear. The CDR3 is made up of 16 amino acids. The germline V gene has CDR1 LGHDT and CDR2 YNNKEL (reference sequence). Trimming removed 1 base from V and 0 bases from J, with 11 bases in between.

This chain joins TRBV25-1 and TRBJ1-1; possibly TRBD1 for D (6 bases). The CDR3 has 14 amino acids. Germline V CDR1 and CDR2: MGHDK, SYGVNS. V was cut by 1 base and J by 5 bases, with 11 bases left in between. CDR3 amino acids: CASSEWGARTEAFF. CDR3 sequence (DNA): TGTGCCAGCAGTGAATGGGGGGCTAGAACTGAAGCTTTCTTT.

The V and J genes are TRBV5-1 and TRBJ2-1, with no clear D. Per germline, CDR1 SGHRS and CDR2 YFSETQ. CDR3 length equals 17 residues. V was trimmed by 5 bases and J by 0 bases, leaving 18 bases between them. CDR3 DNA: TGCGCCAGCAGTACGGAAGTGGCTCCGAGCTCCTACAATGAGCAGTTCTTC. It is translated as CASSTEVAPSSYNEQFF.

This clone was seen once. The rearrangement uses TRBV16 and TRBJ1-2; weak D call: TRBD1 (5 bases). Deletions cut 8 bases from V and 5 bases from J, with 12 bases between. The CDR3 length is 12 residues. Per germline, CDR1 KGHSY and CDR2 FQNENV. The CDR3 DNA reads TGTGCCAGCCGAGCAGGGCAGTATGGCTACACCTTC. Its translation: CASRAGQYGYTF.

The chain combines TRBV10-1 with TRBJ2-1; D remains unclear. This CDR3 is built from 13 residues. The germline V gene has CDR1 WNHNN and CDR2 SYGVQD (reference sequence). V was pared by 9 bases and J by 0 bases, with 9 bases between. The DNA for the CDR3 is TGCGCCAGGGCGAGTAACTCCTACAATGAGCAGTTCTTC. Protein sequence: CARASNSYNEQFF.

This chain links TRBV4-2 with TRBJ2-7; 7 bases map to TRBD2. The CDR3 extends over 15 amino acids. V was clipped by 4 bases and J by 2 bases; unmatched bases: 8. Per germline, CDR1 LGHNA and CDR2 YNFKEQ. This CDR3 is CASSLQRDGAYEQYF. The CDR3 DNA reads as TGTGCCAGCAGCCTCCAGCGGGACGGAGCCTACGAGCAGTACTTC.

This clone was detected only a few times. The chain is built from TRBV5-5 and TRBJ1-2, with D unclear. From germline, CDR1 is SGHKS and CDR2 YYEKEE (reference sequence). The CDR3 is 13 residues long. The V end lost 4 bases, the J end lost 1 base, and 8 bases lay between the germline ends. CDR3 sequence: CASSLALNYGYTF. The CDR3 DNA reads TGTGCCAGCAGCCTGGCCCTTAACTATGGCTACACCTTC.

For the CDR3, the DNA is TGTGCCAGCAGGAACCCGGGACGGCGGAATTCACCCCTCCACTTT. Residues: CASRNPGRRNSPLHF. This chain links TRBV2 with TRBJ1-6; D may be TRBD1 (5 bases). Deletions cut 6 bases from V and 7 bases from J, with 16 bases between. Germline CDR1 SNHLY, CDR2 FYNNEI. The CDR3 length is 15 residues. Combining the CDR3 with reference TRBV2 and TRBJ1-6 gives the whole variable domain EPEVTQTPSHQVTQMGQEVILRCVPISNHLYFYWYRQILGQKVEFLVSFYNNEISEKSEIFDDQFSVERPDGSNFTLKIRSTKLEDSAMYFCASRNPGRRNSPLHFGNGTRLTVT.

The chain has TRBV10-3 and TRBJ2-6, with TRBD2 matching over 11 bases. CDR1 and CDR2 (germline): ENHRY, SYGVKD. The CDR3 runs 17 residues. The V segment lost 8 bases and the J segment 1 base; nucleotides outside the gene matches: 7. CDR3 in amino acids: CAIEAASGGSGANVLTF. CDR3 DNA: TGTGCCATCGAGGCGGCTAGCGGGGGGTCTGGGGCCAACGTCCTGACTTTC.

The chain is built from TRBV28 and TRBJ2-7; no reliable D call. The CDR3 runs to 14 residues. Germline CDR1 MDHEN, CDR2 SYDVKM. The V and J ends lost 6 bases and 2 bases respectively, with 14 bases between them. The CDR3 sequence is CASRPRSSAYEQYF. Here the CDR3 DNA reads TGTGCCAGCAGGCCCAGGTCTTCGGCCTACGAGCAGTACTTC.

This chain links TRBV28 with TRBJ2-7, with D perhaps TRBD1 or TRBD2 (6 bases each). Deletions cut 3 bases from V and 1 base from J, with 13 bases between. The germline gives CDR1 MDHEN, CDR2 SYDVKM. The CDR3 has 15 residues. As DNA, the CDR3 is TGTGCCAGCAGTTTCCGACAGGACTATTCCTACGAGCAGTACTTC. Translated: CASSFRQDYSYEQYF.

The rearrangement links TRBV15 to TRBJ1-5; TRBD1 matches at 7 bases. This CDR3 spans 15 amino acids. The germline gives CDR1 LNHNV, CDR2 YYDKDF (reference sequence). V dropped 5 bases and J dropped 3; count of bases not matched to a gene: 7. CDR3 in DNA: TGTGCCACCAGCTTTCAGACAGGGCCCAATCAGCCCCAGCATTTT. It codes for CATSFQTGPNQPQHF.

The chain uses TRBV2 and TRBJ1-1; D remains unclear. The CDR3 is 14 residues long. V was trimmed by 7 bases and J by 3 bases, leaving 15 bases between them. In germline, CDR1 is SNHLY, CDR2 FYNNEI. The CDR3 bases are TGTGCCAGCACCCGAAGGGTAGGGTACACTGAAGCTTTCTTT. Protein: CASTRRVGYTEAFF.

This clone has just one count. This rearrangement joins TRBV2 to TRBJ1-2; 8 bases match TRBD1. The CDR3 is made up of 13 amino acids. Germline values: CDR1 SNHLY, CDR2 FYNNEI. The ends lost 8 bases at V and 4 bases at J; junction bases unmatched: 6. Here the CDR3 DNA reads TGTGCCAGCGGTGCAGGGGGCAGCTATGGCTACACCTTC. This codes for CASGAGGSYGYTF.

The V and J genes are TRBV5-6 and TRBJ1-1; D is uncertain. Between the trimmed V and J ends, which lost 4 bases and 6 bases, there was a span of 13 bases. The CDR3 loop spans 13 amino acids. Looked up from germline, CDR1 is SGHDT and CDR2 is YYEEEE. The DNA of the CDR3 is TGTGCCAGCAGCCCGCGGCGGTACCCTGAAGCTTTCTTT. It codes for CASSPRRYPEAFF.

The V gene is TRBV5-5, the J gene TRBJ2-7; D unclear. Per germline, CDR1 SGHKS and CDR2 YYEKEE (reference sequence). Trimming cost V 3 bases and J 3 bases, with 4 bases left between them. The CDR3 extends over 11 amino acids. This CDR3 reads CASSSSYEQYF. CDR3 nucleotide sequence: TGTGCCAGCAGCTCCAGCTACGAGCAGTACTTC.

CDR3 region: CAWRSGHTNYEQYF. The CDR3, as DNA: TGTGCCTGGAGATCGGGACATACTAACTACGAGCAGTACTTC. The rearrangement joins TRBV30 to TRBJ2-7; D may be TRBD1 (6 bases). Between the trimmed V and J ends, which lost 3 bases and 3 bases, there was a span of 15 bases. Germline CDR1 is GTSNPN and CDR2 is SVGIG (reference sequence). This CDR3 is built from 14 residues.

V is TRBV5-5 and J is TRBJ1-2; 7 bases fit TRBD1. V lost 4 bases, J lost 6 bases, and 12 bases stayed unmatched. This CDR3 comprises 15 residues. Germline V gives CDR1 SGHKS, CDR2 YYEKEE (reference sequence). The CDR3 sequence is CASSRDSVWLDGYTF. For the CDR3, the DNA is TGTGCCAGCAGCCGGGACAGCGTTTGGTTGGATGGCTACACCTTC. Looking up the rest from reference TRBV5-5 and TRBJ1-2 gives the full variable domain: DAGVTQSPTHLIKTRGQQVTLRCSPISGHKSVSWYQQVLGQGPQFIFQYYEKEERGRGNFPDRFSARQFPNYSSELNVNALLLGDSALYLCASSRDSVWLDGYTFGSGTRLTVV.

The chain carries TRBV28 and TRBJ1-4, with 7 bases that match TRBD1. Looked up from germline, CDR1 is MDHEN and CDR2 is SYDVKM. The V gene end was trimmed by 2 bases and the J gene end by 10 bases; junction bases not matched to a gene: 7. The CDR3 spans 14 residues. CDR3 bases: TGTGCCAGCAGTTTAGTTGAGGGGGCAAGAAAACTGTTTTTT. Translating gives CASSLVEGARKLFF. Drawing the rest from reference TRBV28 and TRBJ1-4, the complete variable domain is DVKVTQSSRYLVKRTGEKVFLECVQDMDHENMFWYRQDPGLGLRLIYFSYDVKMKEKGDIPEGYSVSREKKERFSLILESASTNQTSMYLCASSLVEGARKLFFGSGTQLSVL.

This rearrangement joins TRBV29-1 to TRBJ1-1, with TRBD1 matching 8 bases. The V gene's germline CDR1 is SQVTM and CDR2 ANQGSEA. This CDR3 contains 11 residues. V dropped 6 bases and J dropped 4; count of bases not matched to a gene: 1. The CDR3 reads CSVDRGTEAFF. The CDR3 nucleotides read TGCAGCGTAGACAGGGGCACTGAAGCTTTCTTT.